This note documents a single T cell receptor (beta chain) sequence. This clonotype occurred many times. The clone's antigen remains unknown. Per-base quality was not reported, and no clone a single base away is much larger than it. The library was obtained by 5' RACE. Sequencer: NextSeq 500. In the TCR library protocol, unique molecular identifiers were attached to individual cDNA molecules to correct for PCR bias and sequencing error. TCR alpha and beta chains were both sequenced, and the abundances of alpha and beta sequences in each sample were closely correlated with each other. The source study handled its data this way. Decombinator V4 was used to annotate the V gene, J gene and CDR3 of the TCR sequences. TCRs were defined as expanded if a significant change between any two time points was detected under a Poisson model with p below 0.0001. TCR abundances were normalised to the total number of TCRs sequenced in each sample and reported as counts per million. TRAV1-2 paired with TRAJ12, TRAJ20 or TRAJ33 defined MAIT TCRs, while TRAV10 paired with TRAJ18 defined iNKT TCRs. VDJdb, accessed 1 November 2021, was searched for CMV, EBV and SARS-CoV-2 annotated TCRs, excluding TCRs annotated for multiple antigens. TCRdb took the public reads, trimmed them with fastp at Q25, ran MiXCR for clone calling and kept in-frame beta chains. CDR3 protein sequences are deduplicated, and each keeps its most common genes and DNA. TCRdb, not the original authors, processed these V and J calls. Across this sample there are under 70,000 distinct CDR3 sequences, with about 5.6% seen only once. The ten biggest clones cover about 6.8% of the sample.

The germline V end is reduced by 0 bases and the J end by 4 bases; junction bases left unmatched: 11. Sequences LGHNA (CDR1) and YNFKEQ (CDR2) are obtained from the germline V gene. The CDR3 runs 18 residues from the cysteine to the phenylalanine. Only the CDR3 DNA stays, 54 bases, in frame from base 1. The study was a case-control design nested within a healthcare worker cohort in London, UK, with weekly nasopharyngeal swab PCR tests and blood sampling. Between 23 and 31 March 2020, the week of the UK lockdown, healthcare workers were enrolled and then followed up weekly for as long as 16 weeks. This specimen comes from a study of early T cells in non-severe SARS-CoV-2 infection (dated by TCRdb to the early 2020s). As for the study more broadly: Because TCR sequencing relied on bulk RNA taken from unsorted whole blood, pairing of alpha and beta chains was not possible.

What the work shows at the level of the full study, not this receptor alone: Matching against VDJdb was skewed toward anti-spike CD8 responses, likely underestimated virus-specific expansions, and missed private and CD4 specificities.

The chain links TRBV4-2 with TRBJ2-5; the central 10 bases match TRBD2. This receptor was taken from an adult who was a healthcare worker with PCR-confirmed SARS-CoV-2 infection or an uninfected control (not recorded which). Sequenced sample: whole blood. The DNA is TGTGCCAGCAGCCAAGAACGAGCGGGGGGGCCGGCTGCAGAGACCCAGTACTTC. Its protein reads: CASSQERAGGPAAETQYF.